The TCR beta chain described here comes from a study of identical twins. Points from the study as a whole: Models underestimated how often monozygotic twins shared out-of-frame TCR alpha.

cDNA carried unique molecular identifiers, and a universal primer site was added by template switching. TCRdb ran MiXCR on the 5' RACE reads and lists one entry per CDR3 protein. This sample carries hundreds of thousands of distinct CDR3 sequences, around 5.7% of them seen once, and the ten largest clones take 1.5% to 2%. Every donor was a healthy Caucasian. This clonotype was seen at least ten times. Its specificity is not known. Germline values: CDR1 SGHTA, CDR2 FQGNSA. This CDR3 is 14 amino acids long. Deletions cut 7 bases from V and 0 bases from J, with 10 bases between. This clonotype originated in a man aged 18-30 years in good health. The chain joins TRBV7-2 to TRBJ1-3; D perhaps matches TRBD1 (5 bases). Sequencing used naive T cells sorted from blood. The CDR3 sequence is CASTWGSSGNTIYF. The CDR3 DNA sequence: TGTGCCAGCACCTGGGGGTCCTCTGGAAACACCATATATTTT.